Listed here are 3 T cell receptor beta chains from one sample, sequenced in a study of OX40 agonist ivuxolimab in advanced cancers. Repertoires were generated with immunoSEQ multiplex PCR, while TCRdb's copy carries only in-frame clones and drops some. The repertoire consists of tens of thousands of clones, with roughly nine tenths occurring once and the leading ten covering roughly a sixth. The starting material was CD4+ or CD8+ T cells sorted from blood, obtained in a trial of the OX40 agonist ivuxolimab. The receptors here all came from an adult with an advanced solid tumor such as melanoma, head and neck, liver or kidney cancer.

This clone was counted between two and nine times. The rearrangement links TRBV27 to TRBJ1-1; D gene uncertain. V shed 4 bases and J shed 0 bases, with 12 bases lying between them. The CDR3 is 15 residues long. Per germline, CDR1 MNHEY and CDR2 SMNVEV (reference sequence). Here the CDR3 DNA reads TGTGCCAGCAGTTCGGAGTTTAGGATGAACACTGAAGCTTTCTTT. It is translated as CASSSEFRMNTEAFF.

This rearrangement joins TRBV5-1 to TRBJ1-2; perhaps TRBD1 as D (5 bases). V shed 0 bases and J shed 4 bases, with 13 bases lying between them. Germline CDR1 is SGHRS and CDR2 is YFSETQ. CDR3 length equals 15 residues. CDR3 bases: TGCGCCAGCAGCTTGGAAGGACATGAGATCTATGGCTACACCTTC. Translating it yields CASSLEGHEIYGYTF.

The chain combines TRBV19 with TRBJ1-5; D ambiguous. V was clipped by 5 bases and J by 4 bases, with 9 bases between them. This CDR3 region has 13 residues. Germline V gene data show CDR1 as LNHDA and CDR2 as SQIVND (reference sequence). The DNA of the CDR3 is TGTGCCAGTAGTGCGACCCCAAATCAGCCCCAGCATTTT. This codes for CASSATPNQPQHF.